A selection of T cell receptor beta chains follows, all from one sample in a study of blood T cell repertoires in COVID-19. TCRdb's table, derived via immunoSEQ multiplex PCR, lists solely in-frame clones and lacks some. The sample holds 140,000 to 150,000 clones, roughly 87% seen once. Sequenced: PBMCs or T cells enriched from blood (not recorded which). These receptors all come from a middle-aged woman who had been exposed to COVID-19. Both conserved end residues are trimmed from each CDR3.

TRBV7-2 ASSPPRPAGAGELF
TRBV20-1 SASDRAINEKLF
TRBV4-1 ASSQGGNGVSDEQY
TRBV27 ASSLYYLRSEKLF
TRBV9 ASSVAGGMNTEAF
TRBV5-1 ASSLGEGSQPQH
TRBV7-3 ASSAKQGTGYT
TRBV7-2 ASSLDGGDVSWNTEAF
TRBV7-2 ASSLGQNSYEQY
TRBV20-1 SASERRLVEETQY
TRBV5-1 ASSGGTSSTDTQY
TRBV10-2 ASSEGQSTAF
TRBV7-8 ASSSRTSGTYEQY
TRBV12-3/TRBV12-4 ASSSTNSYEQY
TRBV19 ASRGQGAGMGYT
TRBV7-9 ASSEQGQGNQPQH
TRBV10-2 ASSGQGGLSGELF
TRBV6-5 ASSYRQGDNYGYT
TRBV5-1 ASSPDRGGEAF
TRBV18 ASSRDQGGNQPQH
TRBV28 ASSFPSSGVPGNEQF
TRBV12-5 ASGLVLNIQGSRYGYT
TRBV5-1 ASSLTEGYYEQY
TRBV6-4 ASSDYEAAEQF
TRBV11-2 ASSLAGTGANVLT
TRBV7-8 ASSLVASGIVY
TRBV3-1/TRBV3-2 ASSQISLSTDTQY
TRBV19 ASSINRVGNQPQH
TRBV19 ASTRVGQAGEQF
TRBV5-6 ASSLDGQY
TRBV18 ASSPPQAKNIQY
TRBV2 ASIAGAGNTIY
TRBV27 ASRIRLAGLGEQY
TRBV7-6 ASSLGGSSYNSPLH
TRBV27 ASSADTLSNQPQH
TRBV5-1 ASSSQPMNTEAF
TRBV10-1 ASSVPGGPQY
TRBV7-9 ASSADGVALAFYNEQF
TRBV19 ASSIRAGEEPQH
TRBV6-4 ASSETGGGGHEANYGYT
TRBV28 ASSSEAPREQY
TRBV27 ASSPPFGELF
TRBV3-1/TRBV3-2 ASSPSSYGYT
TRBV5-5 ASSLGEGQGIYEQY
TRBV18 ASSPLPAGGTEAF
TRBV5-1 ASSRASTGLSSYNSPLH
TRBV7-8 ASSLMTGMNSNQPQH
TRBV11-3 ASSRWTSGGHTDTQY
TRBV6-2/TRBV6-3 ASSSRGLAPSTDTQY
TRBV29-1 SVGGRGRGRETQY
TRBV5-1 ASSRGLAGASVKYNEQF
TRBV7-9 ASSPRGQANSPLH
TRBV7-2 ASSSGLAGLTDTQY
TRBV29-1 SVEGQTSGGGLYNEQF
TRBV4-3 ASSQAAQGHPGANVLT